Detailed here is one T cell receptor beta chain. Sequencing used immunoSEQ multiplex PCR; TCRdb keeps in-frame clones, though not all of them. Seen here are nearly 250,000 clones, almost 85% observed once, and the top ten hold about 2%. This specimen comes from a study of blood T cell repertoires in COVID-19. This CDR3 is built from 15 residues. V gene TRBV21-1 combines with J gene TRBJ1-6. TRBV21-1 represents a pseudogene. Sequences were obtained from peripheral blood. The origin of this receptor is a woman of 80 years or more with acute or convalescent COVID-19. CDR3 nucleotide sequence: TGTGCCAGCAGCAAAGCAGCAAACCATAATTCACCCCTCCACTTT. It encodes CASSKAANHNSPLHF.